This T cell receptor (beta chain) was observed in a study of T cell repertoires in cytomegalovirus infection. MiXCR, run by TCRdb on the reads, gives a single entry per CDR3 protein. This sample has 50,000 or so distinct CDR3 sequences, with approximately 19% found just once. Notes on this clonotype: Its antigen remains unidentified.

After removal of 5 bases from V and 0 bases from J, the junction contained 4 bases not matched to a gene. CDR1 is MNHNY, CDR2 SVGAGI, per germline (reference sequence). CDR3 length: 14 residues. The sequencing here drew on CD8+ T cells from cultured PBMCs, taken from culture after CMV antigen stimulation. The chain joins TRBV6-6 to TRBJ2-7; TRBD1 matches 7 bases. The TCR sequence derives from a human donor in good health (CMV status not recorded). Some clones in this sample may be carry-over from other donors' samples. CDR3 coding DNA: TGTGCCAGCAGTCCCCGGGACAGCTCCTACGAGCAGTACTTC. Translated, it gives CASSPRDSSYEQYF.